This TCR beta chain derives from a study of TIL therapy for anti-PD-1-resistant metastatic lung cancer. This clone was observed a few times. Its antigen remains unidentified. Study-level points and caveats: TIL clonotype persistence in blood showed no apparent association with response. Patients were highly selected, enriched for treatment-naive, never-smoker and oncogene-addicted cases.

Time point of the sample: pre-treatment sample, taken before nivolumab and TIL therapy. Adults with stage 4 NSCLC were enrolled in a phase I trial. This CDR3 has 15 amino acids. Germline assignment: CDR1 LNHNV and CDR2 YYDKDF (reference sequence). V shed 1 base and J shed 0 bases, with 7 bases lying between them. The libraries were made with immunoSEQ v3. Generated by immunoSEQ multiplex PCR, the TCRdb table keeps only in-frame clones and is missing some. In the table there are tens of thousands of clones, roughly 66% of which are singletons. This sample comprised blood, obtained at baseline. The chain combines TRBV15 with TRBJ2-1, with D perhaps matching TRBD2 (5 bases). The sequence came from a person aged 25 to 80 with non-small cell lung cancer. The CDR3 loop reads CATSRGGSSYNEQFF. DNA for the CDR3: TGTGCCACCAGCAGAGGAGGGAGCTCCTACAATGAGCAGTTCTTC. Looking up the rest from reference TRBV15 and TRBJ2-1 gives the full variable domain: DAMVIQNPRYQVTQFGKPVTLSCSQTLNHNVMYWYQQKSSQAPKLLFHYYDKDFNNEADTPDNFQSRRPNTSFCFLDIRSPGLGDTAMYLCATSRGGSSYNEQFFGPGTRLTVL.